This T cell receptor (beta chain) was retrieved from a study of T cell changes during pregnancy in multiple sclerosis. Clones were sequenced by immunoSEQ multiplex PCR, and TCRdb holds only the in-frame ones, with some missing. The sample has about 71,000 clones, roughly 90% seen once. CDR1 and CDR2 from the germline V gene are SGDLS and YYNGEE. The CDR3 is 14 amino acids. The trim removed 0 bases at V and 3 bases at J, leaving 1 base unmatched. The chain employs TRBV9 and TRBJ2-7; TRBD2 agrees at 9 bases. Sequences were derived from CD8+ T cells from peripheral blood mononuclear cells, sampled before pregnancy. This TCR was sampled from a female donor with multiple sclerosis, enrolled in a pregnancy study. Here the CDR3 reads CASSVGTSDYEQYF. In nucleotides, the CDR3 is TGTGCCAGCAGCGTAGGGACTAGCGACTACGAGCAGTACTTC. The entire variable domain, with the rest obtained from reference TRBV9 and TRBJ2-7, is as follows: DSGVTQTPKHLITATGQRVTLRCSPRSGDLSVYWYQQSLDQGLQFLIQYYNGEERAKGNILERFSAQQFPDLHSELNLSSLELGDSALYFCASSVGTSDYEQYFGPGTRLTVT.